This entry lists 3 T cell receptor beta chains sequenced from one sample in a study of tissue T cells after allogeneic stem cell transplantation (dated by TCRdb to 2022 to 2024). The library was produced with the immunoSEQ multiplex PCR assay. TCRdb's version of the immuneACCESS table is confined to in-frame rearrangements and falls short of the full clone set. An unresolved V gene accounts for under half of the shortfall where checked; the remainder is of unknown origin. Across this sample there are hundreds of clones, with 84% seen only once. Roughly an eighth of the sample is in the top ten clones. What the time point label conveys for this sample: human tissue collected at research (rapid) autopsy. The input for sequencing was liver tissue, taken at autopsy. These receptors came from a male patient aged 40 to 70 with steroid-refractory graft-versus-host disease after an allogeneic stem cell transplant. After a transplant, certain T cells may trace back to the graft donor.

V usage is TRBV11-3 and J usage is TRBJ2-1; the match to TRBD2 covers 7 bases. V shed 1 base, J shed 9 bases, and the junction held 3 bases outside the gene matches. CDR1 and CDR2 from the germline V gene are SGHNT and YENEEA. CDR3 length: 13 residues. The CDR3 sequence is CASSLGTRTEQFF. The CDR3 region has the DNA TGTGCCAGCAGCTTAGGGACTAGAACTGAGCAGTTCTTC.

This clone came up a few times. The chain employs TRBV27 and TRBJ1-2, with 11 nucleotides matching TRBD1. CDR1 is MNHEY, CDR2 SMNVEV, per germline (reference sequence). This CDR3 is 17 amino acids long. J lost 1 base, V lost 6 bases, and 10 bases had no gene match. CDR3 sequence: CASSRTGGRTLNYGYTF. CDR3 DNA: TGTGCCAGCAGCCGGACAGGGGGCAGGACACTTAACTATGGCTACACCTTC.

The chain carries TRBV5-1 and TRBJ2-2; 8 bases fit TRBD2. The CDR3 covers 16 residues. The germline V gene encodes CDR1 SGHRS and CDR2 YFSETQ. J gave up 1 base and V 4 bases, and 6 bases lay outside the gene matches. CDR3 amino acids: CASSIATSVNTGELFF. CDR3 DNA: TGCGCCAGCAGCATAGCGACTAGCGTGAACACCGGGGAGCTGTTTTTT.